These 19 T cell receptor beta chains came from one sample sequenced in a study of blood T cell repertoires in COVID-19. This table comes from immunoSEQ multiplex PCR, and its TCRdb copy is limited to in-frame clones, with some not included. The data hold over 100,000 clones, with roughly 84% observed a single time. Sequencing was performed on peripheral blood. Every receptor here comes from a woman older than 75 with active or convalescent COVID-19.

The genes are TRBV5-1 and TRBJ2-7; 7 bases agree with TRBD1. The V segment lost 5 bases and the J segment 0 bases; nucleotides outside the gene matches: 5. Germline V gene lookup returns CDR1 SGHRS and CDR2 YFSETQ. The CDR3 is 14 amino acids. CDR3: CASRPGTASYEQYF. Written as DNA, the CDR3 is TGCGCCAGCAGGCCCGGGACAGCCTCCTACGAGCAGTACTTC.

This chain uses TRBV19 with TRBJ2-5; TRBD2 is a possible D gene (6 bases). CDR3 length equals 15 residues. CDR1 and CDR2 (germline): LNHDA, SQIVND (reference sequence). The V and J ends lost 3 bases and 9 bases respectively, with 20 bases between them. The CDR3 nucleotides are TGTGCCAGTAGTATGTATCCTAGAGTGGGGGAGGCCCAGTACTTC. This encodes CASSMYPRVGEAQYF. Complete variable domain (other parts from reference TRBV19 and TRBJ2-5): DGGITQSPKYLFRKEGQNVTLSCEQNLNHDAMYWYRQDPGQGLRLIYYSQIVNDFQKGDIAEGYSVSREKKESFPLTVTSAQKNPTAFYLCASSMYPRVGEAQYFGPGTRLLVL.

The genes are TRBV28 and TRBJ1-5; D gene unclear. V was cut by 1 base and J by 7 bases, with 11 bases left in between. Germline CDR1 reads MDHEN; CDR2 reads SYDVKM. The CDR3 is made up of 14 amino acids. CDR3 sequence reads: CASSLSGLGQPQHF. The CDR3 DNA reads as TGTGCCAGCAGTTTATCAGGTTTGGGCCAGCCCCAGCATTTT.

The V gene is TRBV5-1, the J gene TRBJ2-6; D might be TRBD1 (5 bases). CDR3 length: 18 residues. The V gene's germline CDR1 is SGHRS and CDR2 YFSETQ. Trimming took off 0 bases at V and 0 bases at J, with 13 bases between the two ends. Here the CDR3 reads CASSLGTIRFSGANVLTF. CDR3 nucleotide sequence: TGCGCCAGCAGCTTGGGGACAATTAGATTCTCTGGGGCCAACGTCCTGACTTTC.

The V call is TRBV10-2, the J call TRBJ2-1; 9 bases align to TRBD2. The CDR3 totals 16 residues. Germline V lookup: CDR1 WSHSY, CDR2 SAAADI. Germline trimming cut 8 bases from V and 9 bases from J; bases unmatched to any gene: 17. CDR3 loop: CASLDLAGVSYGEQFF. CDR3 nucleotide sequence: TGCGCCAGCTTAGACTTAGCGGGAGTCTCTTATGGTGAGCAGTTCTTC.

This chain connects TRBV29-1 to TRBJ1-5; D is perhaps TRBD1 (6 bases). Germline V gene sequence: CDR1 SQVTM, CDR2 ANQGSEA. The CDR3 is made up of 15 amino acids. V was pared by 5 bases and J by 2 bases, with 16 bases between. The CDR3 nucleotides are TGCAGCGTTAACAGGGTCGGGGGGGGCAATCAGCCCCAGCATTTT. Translating gives CSVNRVGGGNQPQHF.

The chain joins TRBV27 to TRBJ2-2, with D perhaps matching TRBD2 (5 bases). This CDR3 region has 15 residues. Deletions cut 3 bases from V and 0 bases from J, with 8 bases between. Germline V CDR1 and CDR2: MNHEY, SMNVEV (reference sequence). The DNA of the CDR3 is TGTGCCAGCAGTTTTAGCGTCGCGAACACCGGGGAGCTGTTTTTT. It translates to CASSFSVANTGELFF.

The rearrangement links TRBV7-3 to TRBJ2-1, with 12 positions matching TRBD2. J gave up 4 bases and V 5 bases, and 6 bases lay outside the gene matches. The CDR3 loop spans 16 amino acids. Germline CDR1 reads SGHTA; CDR2 reads FQGTGA. DNA for the CDR3: TGTGCCAGCAGCACGTCCGGGACTAGCGGGTACAATGAGCAGTTCTTC. Its protein is CASSTSGTSGYNEQFF.

The chain joins TRBV5-1 to TRBJ2-3; TRBD2 matches at 10 bases. CDR1 is SGHRS and CDR2 is YFSETQ in the germline V gene. V gave up 2 bases and J gave up 3 bases; unmatched junction bases: 6. The CDR3 runs to 16 residues. The CDR3 region is CASSLPGLASTDTQYF. In DNA, the CDR3 is TGCGCCAGCAGCTTACCGGGACTAGCGTCGACAGATACGCAGTATTTT.

The V call is TRBV9, the J call TRBJ1-6; 11 nucleotides agree with TRBD1. J gave up 9 bases and V 3 bases, and 5 bases lay outside the gene matches. The germline CDR1 and CDR2 sequences are SGDLS and YYNGEE. The CDR3 sequence is 15 residues long. The CDR3 region has the DNA TGTGCCAGCAGCGAGGGAGGGACAGGGGGTTCACCCCTCCACTTT. Residues: CASSEGGTGGSPLHF.

This chain uses TRBV5-4 with TRBJ1-4; unclear D gene. CDR1 is SGHNT and CDR2 is YYREEE in the germline V gene (reference sequence). Deletions cut 0 bases from V and 3 bases from J, with 6 bases between. The CDR3 loop spans 14 amino acids. For the CDR3, the DNA is TGTGCCAGCAGCTTGGCTCCAGCTAATGAAAAACTGTTTTTT. This translates into CASSLAPANEKLFF.

The V gene is TRBV7-3, the J gene TRBJ1-3; D gene uncertain. Per the germline V gene, CDR1 is SGHTA and CDR2 is FQGTGA. The CDR3 is made up of 13 amino acids. Trimming removed 4 bases at V and 3 bases at J, with 7 bases between. CDR3 in amino acids: CASSSRDGNTIYF. For the CDR3, the DNA is TGTGCCAGCAGCTCCCGGGATGGAAACACCATATATTTT.

This chain joins TRBV4-1 and TRBJ2-1, with D maybe TRBD2 (5 bases). CDR3 length: 11 amino acids. Germline V CDR1 and CDR2: MGHRA, YSYEKL. V was pared by 6 bases and J by 8 bases, with 8 bases between. For the CDR3, the DNA is TGCGCCAGCAGAAAGGAGGATGAGCAGTTCTTC. Its translation: CASRKEDEQFF.

This CDR3 reads CASSIQAAGETQYF. The CDR3 DNA reads as TGTGCCAGTAGTATACAGGCGGCGGGGGAGACCCAGTACTTC. The chain couples TRBV19 to TRBJ2-5; a possible D gene is TRBD2 (6 bases). The CDR3 has 14 residues. Trimming stripped 2 bases from V and 5 bases from J, with 12 bases between. Germline-derived CDR1 and CDR2 are LNHDA and SQIVND (reference sequence).

The chain recombines TRBV19 with TRBJ1-2, with 7 bases identical to TRBD1. J gave up 3 bases and V 2 bases, and 0 bases lay outside the gene matches. Germline CDR1 and CDR2: LNHDA and SQIVND (reference sequence). This CDR3 has 13 amino acids. This CDR3 is CASSIQGDYGYTF. In DNA form, the CDR3 reads TGTGCCAGTAGTATACAGGGGGACTATGGCTACACCTTC. The full variable domain, completed using reference TRBV19 and TRBJ1-2, is DGGITQSPKYLFRKEGQNVTLSCEQNLNHDAMYWYRQDPGQGLRLIYYSQIVNDFQKGDIAEGYSVSREKKESFPLTVTSAQKNPTAFYLCASSIQGDYGYTFGSGTRLTVV.

The chain employs TRBV2 and TRBJ1-3; the match to TRBD1 covers 9 bases. CDR1 is SNHLY and CDR2 is FYNNEI in the germline V gene. Trimming cost V 4 bases and J 0 bases; bases outside gene matches: 4. The CDR3 spans 16 residues. This chain's CDR3 is CASSVDRGFSGNTIYF. CDR3 DNA sequence: TGTGCCAGCAGTGTGGACAGGGGATTCTCTGGAAACACCATATATTTT.

The table lists this clone with a few counts. The rearrangement uses TRBV7-9 and TRBJ2-2, with 7 bases aligning to TRBD1. The length of the CDR3 is 17 residues. Per germline, CDR1 SEHNR and CDR2 FQNEAQ (reference sequence). With 2 bases clipped from V and 6 bases from J, the junction kept 12 bases outside the gene matches. The chain's CDR3 is CASSLSWGQFFPGELFF. CDR3 nucleotide sequence: TGTGCCAGCAGCTTAAGCTGGGGACAGTTCTTCCCCGGGGAGCTGTTTTTT.

This rearrangement joins TRBV19 to TRBJ1-2; the D gene is possibly TRBD1 (5 bases). Trimming took off 6 bases at V and 2 bases at J, with 7 bases between the two ends. The CDR3 extends over 12 amino acids. Per the germline V gene, CDR1 is LNHDA and CDR2 is SQIVND (reference sequence). The CDR3 nucleotides are TGTGCCAGTAGACAGGCCAACTATGGCTACACCTTC. Translating gives CASRQANYGYTF.

V usage is TRBV27 and J usage is TRBJ2-3; a possible D gene is TRBD2 (6 bases). The CDR3 is made up of 17 amino acids. V lost 4 bases and J 5 bases, leaving 22 bases between the germline ends. The germline V gene encodes CDR1 MNHEY and CDR2 SMNVEV (reference sequence). This chain's CDR3 is CASSSAGLRKSGDTQYF. The CDR3 coding sequence is TGTGCCAGCAGTTCAGCCGGACTACGAAAAAGCGGAGATACGCAGTATTTT.